Shown below are 6 T cell receptor beta chains from a single sample sequenced in a study of T cells expressing NK-cell markers (TCRdb year 2020). The method behind the library was 5' RACE. These reads were obtained on an Illumina HiSeq 2000. Following TCRdb reprocessing, every CDR3 protein sequence forms one entry, and DNA is not provided. The table for this sample records hundreds of thousands of distinct CDR3 sequences. Clones ranked in the top ten supply approximately 6.8% of the sample. The specimen was blood T cells: a sorted CD56 or NKG2C T cell subset, CD4+ or CD8+ T cells, or bulk PBMC T cells (not recorded which). The receptors originated from a woman aged 18 to 75 in good health.

The chain links TRBV9 to TRBJ1-2; TCRdb's D gene call, TRBD1, goes unchecked for lack of DNA. CDR1 is SGDLS and CDR2 is YYNGEE in the germline V gene. The CDR3 loop spans 13 amino acids. The CDR3 spells CASSVVEGFGYTF.

The CDR3 loop is CASSPGGAGTNEKLFF. V gene TRBV18 combines with J gene TRBJ1-4; TCRdb's D gene call, TRBD1, goes unchecked for lack of DNA. The CDR3 has 16 residues. Per germline, CDR1 KGHSH and CDR2 LQKENI. Complete variable domain (other parts from reference TRBV18 and TRBJ1-4): NAGVMQNPRHLVRRRGQEARLRCSPMKGHSHVYWYRQLPEEGLKFMVYLQKENIIDESGMPKERFSAEFPKEGPSILRIQQVVRGDSAAYFCASSPGGAGTNEKLFFGSGTQLSVL.

The V and J genes are TRBV20-1 and TRBJ2-7; no DNA is available, so the TRBD2 call from TCRdb remains unchecked. This CDR3 has 15 residues. CDR1 is DFQATT and CDR2 is SNEGSKA in the germline V gene (reference sequence). The CDR3 sequence is CSARGTSGKAYEQYF.

This sequence joins TRBV28 and TRBJ1-4; absent DNA, TCRdb's TRBD1 call cannot be checked. The CDR3 sequence is 15 residues long. Germline CDR1 MDHEN, CDR2 SYDVKM. The CDR3 here is CASSTQKGANEKLFF.

The gene calls are TRBV5-1 and TRBJ2-3; TCRdb proposes TRBD2, but this gene call is untestable without DNA. The germline CDR1 and CDR2 sequences are SGHRS and YFSETQ. The CDR3 is 14 amino acids. The CDR3: CASIGGALPDTQYF.

The chain carries TRBV5-1 and TRBJ1-4; the D call of TRBD1 rests on TCRdb alone, since no DNA is present to check it. Germline V gene data show CDR1 as SGHRS and CDR2 as YFSETQ. The CDR3 runs 16 residues. The CDR3 loop reads CASSLGVQGTNEKLFF.